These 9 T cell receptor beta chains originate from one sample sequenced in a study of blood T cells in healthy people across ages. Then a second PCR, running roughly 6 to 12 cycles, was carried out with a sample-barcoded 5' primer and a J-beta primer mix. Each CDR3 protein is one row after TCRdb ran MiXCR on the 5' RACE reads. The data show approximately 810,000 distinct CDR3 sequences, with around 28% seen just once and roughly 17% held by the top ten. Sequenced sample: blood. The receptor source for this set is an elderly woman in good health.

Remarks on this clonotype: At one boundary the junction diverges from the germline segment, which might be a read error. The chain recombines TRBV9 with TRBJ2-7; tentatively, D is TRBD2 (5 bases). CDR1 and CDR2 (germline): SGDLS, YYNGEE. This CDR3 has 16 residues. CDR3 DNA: TGTGCCGGCAGCCCCCCCCCGAGGGCTAGCTGGTATGAGCAGTACTTC. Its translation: CAGSPPPRASWYEQYF.

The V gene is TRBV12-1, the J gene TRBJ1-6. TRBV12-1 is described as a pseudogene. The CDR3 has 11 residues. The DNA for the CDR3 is TGTGCCAGCAGCGAGGATTCACCCCTCCACTTT. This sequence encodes CASSEDSPLHF.

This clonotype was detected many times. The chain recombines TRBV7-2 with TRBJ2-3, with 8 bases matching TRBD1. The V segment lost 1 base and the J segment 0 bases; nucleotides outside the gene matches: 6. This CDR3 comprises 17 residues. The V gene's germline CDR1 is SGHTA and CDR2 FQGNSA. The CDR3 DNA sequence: TGTGCCAGCAGCTTAGGGGACAGGCATTTTAGCACAGATACGCAGTATTTT. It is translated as CASSLGDRHFSTDTQYF.

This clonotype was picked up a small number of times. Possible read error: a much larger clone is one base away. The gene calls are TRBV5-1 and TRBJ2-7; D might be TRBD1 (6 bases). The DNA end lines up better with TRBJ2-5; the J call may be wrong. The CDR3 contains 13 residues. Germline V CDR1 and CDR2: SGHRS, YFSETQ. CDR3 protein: CASSLSGAGTQYF. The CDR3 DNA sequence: TGCGCCAGCAGCTTGTCAGGGGCTGGGACCCAGTACTTC.

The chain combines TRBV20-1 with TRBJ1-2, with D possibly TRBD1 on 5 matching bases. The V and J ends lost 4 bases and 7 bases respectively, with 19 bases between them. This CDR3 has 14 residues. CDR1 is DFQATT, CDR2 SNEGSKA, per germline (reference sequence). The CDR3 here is CSAKEGRERSGYTF. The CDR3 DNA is TGCAGTGCTAAAGAGGGCAGGGAGAGGAGTGGCTACACCTTC.

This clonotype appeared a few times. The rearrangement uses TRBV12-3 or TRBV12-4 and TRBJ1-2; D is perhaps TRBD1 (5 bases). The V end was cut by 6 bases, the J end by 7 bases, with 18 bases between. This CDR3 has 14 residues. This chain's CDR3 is CASSQDGTLGGYTF. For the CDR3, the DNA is TGTGCCAGCAGCCAGGACGGGACCTTGGGTGGCTACACCTTC.

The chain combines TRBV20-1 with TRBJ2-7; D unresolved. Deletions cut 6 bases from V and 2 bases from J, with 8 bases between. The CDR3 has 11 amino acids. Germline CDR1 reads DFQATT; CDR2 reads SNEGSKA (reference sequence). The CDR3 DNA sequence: TGCAGTGCCAAAAGTCCCTACGAGCAGTACTTC. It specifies CSAKSPYEQYF.

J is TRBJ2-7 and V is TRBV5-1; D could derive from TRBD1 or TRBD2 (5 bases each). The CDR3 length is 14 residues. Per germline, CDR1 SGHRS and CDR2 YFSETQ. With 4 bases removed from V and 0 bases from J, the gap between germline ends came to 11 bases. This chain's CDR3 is CASSQWGNSYEQYF. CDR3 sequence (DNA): TGCGCCAGCAGCCAATGGGGGAACTCCTACGAGCAGTACTTC.

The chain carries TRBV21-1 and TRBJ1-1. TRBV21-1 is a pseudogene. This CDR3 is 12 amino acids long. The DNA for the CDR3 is TGTGCCACCCAGAGAATGAACACTGAAGCTTTCTTT. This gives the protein CATQRMNTEAFF.